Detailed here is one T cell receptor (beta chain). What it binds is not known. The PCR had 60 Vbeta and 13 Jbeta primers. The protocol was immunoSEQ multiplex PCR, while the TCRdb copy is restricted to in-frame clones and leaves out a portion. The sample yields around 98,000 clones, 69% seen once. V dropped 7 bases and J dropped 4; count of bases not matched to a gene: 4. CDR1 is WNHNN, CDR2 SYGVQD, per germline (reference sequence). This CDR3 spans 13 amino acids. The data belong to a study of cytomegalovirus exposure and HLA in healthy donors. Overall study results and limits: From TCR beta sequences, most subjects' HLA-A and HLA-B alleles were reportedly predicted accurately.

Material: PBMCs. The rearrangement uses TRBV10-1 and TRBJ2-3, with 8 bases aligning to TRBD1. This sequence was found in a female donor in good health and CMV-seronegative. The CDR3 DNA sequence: TGCGCCAGCAATCAGGGGGCCGCAGATACGCAGTATTTT. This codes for CASNQGAADTQYF.